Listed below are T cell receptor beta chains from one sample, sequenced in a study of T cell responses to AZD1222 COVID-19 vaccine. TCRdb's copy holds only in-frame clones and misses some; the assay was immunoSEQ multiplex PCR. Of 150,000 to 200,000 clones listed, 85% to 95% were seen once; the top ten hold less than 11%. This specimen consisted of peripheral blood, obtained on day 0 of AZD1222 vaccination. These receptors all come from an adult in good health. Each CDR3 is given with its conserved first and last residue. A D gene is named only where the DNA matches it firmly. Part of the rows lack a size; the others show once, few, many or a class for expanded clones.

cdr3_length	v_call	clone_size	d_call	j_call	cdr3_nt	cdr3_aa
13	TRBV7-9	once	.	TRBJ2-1	TGTGCCAGCAGCTTCGGGTTTTACAATGAGCAGTTCTTC	CASSFGFYNEQFF
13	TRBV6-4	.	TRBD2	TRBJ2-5	TGTGCCAGTGCAGCGGGGCCCGGGGAGACCCAGTACTTC	CASAAGPGETQYF
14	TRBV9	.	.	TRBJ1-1	TGTGCCAGCAGCGTGGGGAACTTGAACACTGAAGCTTTCTTT	CASSVGNLNTEAFF
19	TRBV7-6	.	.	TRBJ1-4	TGTGCCAGCAGCGTCCACCTAACGGGTGGGGTGGAAACTAATGAAAAACTGTTTTTT	CASSVHLTGGVETNEKLFF
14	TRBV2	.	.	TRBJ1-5	TGTGCCAGCAGTGATCGGGGTATCGGTCAGCCCCAGCATTTT	CASSDRGIGQPQHF
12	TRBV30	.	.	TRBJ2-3	TGTGCCTGGAGTGTATCCGACGATACGCAGTATTTT	CAWSVSDDTQYF
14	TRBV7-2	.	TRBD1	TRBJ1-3	TGTGCCAGCAGCTTAGGGGACAGGGTGTACACCATATATTTT	CASSLGDRVYTIYF
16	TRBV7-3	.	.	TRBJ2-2	TGTGCCAGCAGCTTACTGGGGGGCCCAAACACCGGGGAGCTGTTTTTT	CASSLLGGPNTGELFF
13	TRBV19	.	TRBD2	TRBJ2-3	TGTGCCACCTCTAGCGGACTTGCGGATACGCAGTATTTT	CATSSGLADTQYF
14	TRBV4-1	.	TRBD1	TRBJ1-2	TGCGCCAGCAGCCGGGACAGGGGAAACTATGGCTACACCTTC	CASSRDRGNYGYTF
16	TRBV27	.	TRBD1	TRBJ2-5	TGTGCCAGCAGTTCATTTATACAGGGGCGCCCAGAGACCCAGTACTTC	CASSSFIQGRPETQYF
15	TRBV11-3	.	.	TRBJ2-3	TGTGCCAGCAGCTTAGACGGTGGTCCCACAGATACGCAGTATTTT	CASSLDGGPTDTQYF
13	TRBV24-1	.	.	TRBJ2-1	TGTGCCACCAGTGAGCCAAACACTAATGAGCAGTTCTTC	CATSEPNTNEQFF
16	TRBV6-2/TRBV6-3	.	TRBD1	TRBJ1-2	TGTGCCAGCAGTCCCGAGGCCCTAAACAGGGGCTATGGCTACACCTTC	CASSPEALNRGYGYTF
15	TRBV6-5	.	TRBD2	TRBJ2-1	TGTGCCAGCAGTTATCTAGCGGGAGATCGGATTGAGCAGTTCTTC	CASSYLAGDRIEQFF
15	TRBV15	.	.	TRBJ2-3	TGTGCCACCAGCAGAGAAAGACCCGGCGTAGATACGCAGTATTTT	CATSRERPGVDTQYF
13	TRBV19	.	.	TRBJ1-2	TGTGCCAGTAGGGTCCAGGCCCGGGGTGGCTACACCTTC	CASRVQARGGYTF
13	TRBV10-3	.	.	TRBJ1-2	TGTGCCATCAGTGATTTTGTCAATACGGGCTACACCTTC	CAISDFVNTGYTF
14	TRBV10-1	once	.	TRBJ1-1	TGCGCCAGCAGTGACTACAGGAAAAAATCTGAAGCTTTCTTT	CASSDYRKKSEAFF
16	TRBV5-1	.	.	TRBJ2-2	TGCGCCAGCAGCTCCAGACAGACCTTAGGCACCGGGGAGCTGTTTTTT	CASSSRQTLGTGELFF